A selection of T cell receptor beta chains follows, all from one sample in a study of T and B cells in COVID-19 patients. TCRdb analysed the multiplex PCR reads with MiXCR anew, one entry per CDR3 protein. This table holds 6,000 to 9,000 distinct CDR3 sequences, roughly 34% found once. The sequencing input was blood. These receptors were collected from a human donor who had recovered from COVID-19. Each CDR3 is given with its conserved first and last residue. Fields, in order: J gene, D gene, V gene, CDR3 protein. A D gene is named only where the DNA matches it firmly.

>TRBJ2-3|NA|TRBV19
CASMDLNTDTQYF
>TRBJ2-4|TRBD1|TRBV29-1
CSVSGQGENIQYF
>TRBJ1-4|TRBD1|TRBV7-9
CASSQRTGGHEKLFF
>TRBJ1-4|NA|TRBV15
CATSTYRVATNEKLFF
>TRBJ2-3|NA|TRBV12-3/TRBV12-4
CASQSEADTQYF
>TRBJ2-5|TRBD2|TRBV27
CASSPGLAGQSQYF
>TRBJ2-1|NA|TRBV5-4
CASSSLVMGYKQFF
>TRBJ2-6|NA|TRBV19
CASWQAGANVLTF
>TRBJ2-1|TRBD2|TRBV7-2
CASSFPSGGTNEQFF
>TRBJ2-5|TRBD1|TRBV5-4
CASSPTTGGLQETQYF
>TRBJ2-2|TRBD1|TRBV19
CASRELGTGGIGELFF
>TRBJ2-1|TRBD2|TRBV10-3
CAIGTSGGNNEQFF
>TRBJ1-1|TRBD1|TRBV19
CASSIESRTGKPFF
>TRBJ1-2|TRBD1|TRBV13
CASSYRTGYGYTF